Listed below are T cell receptor beta chains from one sample, sequenced in a study of T cell changes during pregnancy in multiple sclerosis. Here immunoSEQ multiplex PCR was the method, and the copy in TCRdb shows in-frame clones only, minus some. The sample includes tens of thousands of clones, 90% of them seen just once. Sequences were derived from peripheral blood, sampled in the first trimester of pregnancy. The receptors stem from a female donor in good health, enrolled as a control in a pregnancy study. CDR3s include the opening cysteine and the closing phenylalanine or tryptophan. The order of the fields is clone size, D gene, V gene, J gene, CDR3 DNA, CDR3 protein. A D gene is named only where the DNA matches it firmly. Expanded clones are given a class, and other clones once, few, many or no size at all.

abundance: NA; d_gene: NA; v_gene: TRBV4-2; j_gene: TRBJ1-2; CDR3nt: TGTGCCAGCAGCCATTACGGGACAAAGGATGGCTACACCTTC; CDR3aa: CASSHYGTKDGYTF
abundance: NA; d_gene: NA; v_gene: TRBV5-6; j_gene: TRBJ2-7; CDR3nt: TGTGCCAGCAGCTTGAATTCCCTCTACGAGCAGTACTTC; CDR3aa: CASSLNSLYEQYF
abundance: NA; d_gene: TRBD1; v_gene: TRBV2; j_gene: TRBJ1-2; CDR3nt: TGTGCCAGCAGGGACAGGGCGGCACCGGGCTACACCTTC; CDR3aa: CASRDRAAPGYTF
abundance: NA; d_gene: TRBD2; v_gene: TRBV9; j_gene: TRBJ2-2; CDR3nt: TGTGCCAGCAGCGAGGGACTACGGGGGGGCCGGGCCGCCGGGGAGCTGTTTTTT; CDR3aa: CASSEGLRGGRAAGELFF
abundance: NA; d_gene: TRBD1; v_gene: TRBV4-3; j_gene: TRBJ1-1; CDR3nt: TGCGCCAGCAGCCCGGGACAGGGGAGCACTGAAGCTTTCTTT; CDR3aa: CASSPGQGSTEAFF
abundance: NA; d_gene: NA; v_gene: TRBV19; j_gene: TRBJ1-5; CDR3nt: TGTGCCAGTAGTGTAGATCGGTTAGGGGTCCACAATCAGCCCCAGCATTTT; CDR3aa: CASSVDRLGVHNQPQHF
abundance: NA; d_gene: TRBD1; v_gene: TRBV5-1; j_gene: TRBJ2-7; CDR3nt: TGCGCCAGCAGCCCGACCCCAGACAGGGGATACGAGCAGTACTTC; CDR3aa: CASSPTPDRGYEQYF
abundance: NA; d_gene: TRBD1; v_gene: TRBV6-4; j_gene: TRBJ2-1; CDR3nt: TGTGCCAGCAGTGACTCGACAGGGGGCTACAATGAGCAGTTCTTC; CDR3aa: CASSDSTGGYNEQFF
abundance: NA; d_gene: TRBD1; v_gene: TRBV6-5; j_gene: TRBJ1-6; CDR3nt: TGTGCCAGCAGTACAAATACAGGGGTCATTTCACCCCTCCACTTT; CDR3aa: CASSTNTGVISPLHF
abundance: NA; d_gene: NA; v_gene: TRBV9; j_gene: TRBJ1-5; CDR3nt: TGTGCCAGCAGCGTAGAGGAGGGGCAGCCCCAGCATTTT; CDR3aa: CASSVEEGQPQHF
abundance: few; d_gene: TRBD1; v_gene: TRBV7-6; j_gene: TRBJ1-5; CDR3nt: TGTGCCAGCAGCTTGACAGGGGACAGTCAGCCCCAGCATTTT; CDR3aa: CASSLTGDSQPQHF
abundance: NA; d_gene: TRBD1; v_gene: TRBV15; j_gene: TRBJ1-4; CDR3nt: TGTGCCACCAGCAGAGATCAAGGGGGCGAGGAAAAACTGTTTTTT; CDR3aa: CATSRDQGGEEKLFF
abundance: NA; d_gene: NA; v_gene: TRBV6-1; j_gene: TRBJ1-3; CDR3nt: TGTGCCACCACCAGCCAGACAGCTGGAAACACCATATATTTT; CDR3aa: CATTSQTAGNTIYF
abundance: NA; d_gene: NA; v_gene: TRBV5-1; j_gene: TRBJ2-5; CDR3nt: TGCGCCACCACTCACAGGGGGGGCGAAGAAGAGACCCAGTACTTC; CDR3aa: CATTHRGGEEETQYF
abundance: NA; d_gene: TRBD1; v_gene: TRBV9; j_gene: TRBJ2-1; CDR3nt: TGTGCCAGCAGCGTAGGCGGACAGGTTACAGGCAATGAGCAGTTCTTC; CDR3aa: CASSVGGQVTGNEQFF
abundance: few; d_gene: NA; v_gene: TRBV30; j_gene: TRBJ1-5; CDR3nt: TGTGCCTGGAGTGGGGGCAGGTCCGATCAGCCCCAGCATTTT; CDR3aa: CAWSGGRSDQPQHF
abundance: NA; d_gene: TRBD2; v_gene: TRBV5-4; j_gene: TRBJ2-3; CDR3nt: TGTGCCAGCAGTTTGGGTCGAAGCGGGGGAGGCCCAGATACGCAGTATTTT; CDR3aa: CASSLGRSGGGPDTQYF
abundance: NA; d_gene: NA; v_gene: TRBV10-3; j_gene: TRBJ1-2; CDR3nt: TGTGCCATCAGAAGACTCCAGGGTAGTGCCATGGCGGGCTACACCTTC; CDR3aa: CAIRRLQGSAMAGYTF
abundance: NA; d_gene: NA; v_gene: TRBV6-1; j_gene: TRBJ1-3; CDR3nt: TGTGCCAGCAGTGTTGGTCGGGGAAGCTCTGGAAACACCATATATTTT; CDR3aa: CASSVGRGSSGNTIYF